This T cell receptor (beta chain) was recorded in a study of T cells in Graves' hyperthyroidism and ophthalmopathy (dated by TCRdb to between 2018 and 2021). About the investigation overall: Peripheral blood was collected at initial diagnosis, before any treatment. To identify TCR V-J signatures that set the groups apart, the researchers used a discovery cohort of about a hundred patients, made up of 40 to 45 with Graves' ophthalmopathy and around 58 with stable Graves' hyperthyroidism. An independent validation cohort of around 19 hyperthyroidism patients and 17 patients who later progressed to ophthalmopathy tested prospective prediction of ophthalmopathy. The roughly 99 discovery patients were divided at random into training and test sets in a 7:3 ratio. Thyroid tissue and blood T-cell repertoires from several Graves' hyperthyroidism patients were also compared in the study. Following sampling, methimazole starting at 30 mg daily was given to hyperthyroidism patients, and high-dose intravenous methylprednisolone was given to ophthalmopathy patients. The paper reports TCR Vbeta CDR3 sequencing of some 140 peripheral blood samples: around 45 ophthalmopathy, 75 to 80 hyperthyroidism and approximately 17 progressor patients.

The TCR beta CDR3 regions were amplified from the RNA transcripts. For the first round of RT-PCR on the TCR CDR3, the HTBI primer set was used together with the Qiagen OneStep RT-PCR kit. The libraries were constructed in a second round of multiplex PCR and then size-selected and purified. Sequencing of the libraries was done on an Illumina HiSeq2000 using paired-end 100 bp reads. The paper's processing steps were these. SOAPnuke was used to process the raw data, throwing out any read that contained adapters or uncalled bases, had a mean Phred below 15, or lacked an exact constant-primer or identifier match. High-quality paired reads were merged using COPE v1.2.5, and each unique nucleotide sequence was defined as a clonotype. MiTCR v1.1 was used to align clonotypes to the IMGT TRBV, TRBD and TRBJ reference segments. Analysis was restricted to V-J combinations with a frequency above 0.0001, which covered 98% to 99.2% of repertoires. A TCS score was defined as the ratio of F50 (clonal expansion) to E x V (chaos), with BLOSUM62-based TCRdist applied between CDR3 peptides within each V-J. Welch's t-statistics and random forest reduced fewer than 600 V-J features to roughly 13, which were used in a naive Bayes classifier (R e1071). TCRdb handled the public reads itself, with Q25 trimming in fastp and clone calling in MiXCR, and kept productive beta chains. Each entry is one CDR3 protein sequence, shown with its most common DNA and genes. TCRdb, not the authors, supplied the V and J calls. The sample data list about 210,000 distinct CDR3 sequences, and 17% of these were observed just once. Approximately 46% of the sample rests with the top ten.

General study outcomes and caveats: Most expanded thyroid clonotypes (frequency above 0.001) were also found in blood, which suggests that blood repertoires may mirror thyroid immune responses. A 13 V-J signature model separated ophthalmopathy from stable hyperthyroidism, with 87.88% sensitivity and roughly 82% specificity in cross-validation and 80%/75% in testing. In validation, the model predicted progression to ophthalmopathy with approximately 71% sensitivity and around 72% specificity, a median of around 6.6 months before onset. Sample size was not statistically predetermined, and blinding of investigators to group allocation was not performed.

The CDR3, from cysteine to phenylalanine, totals 12 residues. The retained sequence is limited to the CDR3, 36 bases, with the frame set at the first base. CDR1 and CDR2 are drawn from the germline V gene (reference sequence): DFQATT, SNEGSKA. V loses 6 bases of germline sequence and J loses 5 bases, and the interval between the two ends is 14 bases. To note about this clonotype: Its antigen is still unknown. Base qualities are not at hand, and no much larger clone is one base apart.

Graves' hyperthyroidism was defined as stable when no progression to ophthalmopathy occurred over 18 months of follow-up. Hyperthyroidism patients were newly diagnosed, with disease duration under 2 months, and aged 18 to 65 years. The study excluded patients with uncontrolled infections, other autoimmune diseases, pregnancy or lactation. Clinical symptoms, serum thyroxine and TRAb, thyroid ultrasound, and orbital computed tomography formed the basis for the diagnoses. PBMCs were isolated from 10 ml of fresh peripheral blood by Ficoll-Paque density gradient centrifugation. Trizol reagent was used to extract total RNA, and RNA quality was then checked on an Agilent 2100 Bioanalyzer.

The clonotype was recovered from a man aged 45-65 years with Graves' hyperthyroidism. The chain uses TRBV20-1 and TRBJ2-7, with TRBD2 perhaps the D gene, on 6 matching bases. The sample consisted of blood. In nucleotide form, the sequence is TGCAGTGCGAGACTAGTTTTCAACGAGCAGTACTTC. Its product reads: CSARLVFNEQYF.